One and the same sample provided the 2 T cell receptor beta chains below, sequenced in a study of control samples from healthy donors and cancer patients. Produced via immunoSEQ multiplex PCR; TCRdb's table is partial and in-frame only. The data contain 95,000 to 150,000 clones, approximately 89% of them seen just once; the ten biggest clones take up about 7.2%. The specimen was blood. Receptors were obtained from a woman under 30 in good health.

The V gene is TRBV5-1, the J gene TRBJ2-7, with D tentatively TRBD1 or TRBD2 (7 bases each). Germline V gene lookup returns CDR1 SGHRS and CDR2 YFSETQ. The CDR3 extends over 16 amino acids. Trimming pared 1 base from V and 1 base from J, leaving 15 bases between. The CDR3 here is CASSLPRQGGSYEQYF. CDR3 DNA: TGCGCCAGCAGCTTGCCACGACAGGGAGGGTCCTACGAGCAGTACTTC.

The genes are TRBV7-8 and TRBJ1-1, with D perhaps TRBD1 (6 bases). CDR1 and CDR2 (germline): SGHVS, FQNEAQ. V was clipped by 0 bases and J by 4 bases, with 6 bases between them. This CDR3 is built from 13 residues. CDR3 sequence reads: CASSLARGTEAFF. CDR3 sequence (DNA): TGTGCCAGCAGCTTAGCCAGGGGCACTGAAGCTTTCTTT. Full variable domain (remainder filled in from reference TRBV7-8 and TRBJ1-1): GAGVSQSPRYKVAKRGQDVALRCDPISGHVSLFWYQQALGQGPEFLTYFQNEAQLDKSGLPSDRFFAERPEGSVSTLKIQRTQQEDSAVYLCASSLARGTEAFFGQGTRLTVV.